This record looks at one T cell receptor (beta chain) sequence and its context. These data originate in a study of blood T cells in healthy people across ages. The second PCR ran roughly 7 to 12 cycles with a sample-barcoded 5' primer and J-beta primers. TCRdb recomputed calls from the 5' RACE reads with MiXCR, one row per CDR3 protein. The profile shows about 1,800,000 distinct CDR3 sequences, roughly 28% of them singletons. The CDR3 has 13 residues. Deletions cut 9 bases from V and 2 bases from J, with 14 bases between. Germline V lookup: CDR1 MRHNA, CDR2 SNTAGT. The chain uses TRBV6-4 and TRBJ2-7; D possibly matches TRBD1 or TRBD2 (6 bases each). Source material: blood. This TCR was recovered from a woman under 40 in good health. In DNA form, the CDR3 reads TGTGCCAGGGGGATAGGGGGGACCTACGAGCAGTACTTC. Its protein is CARGIGGTYEQYF.